This passage covers 20 T cell receptor beta chains from one sample sequenced in a study of Graves' ophthalmopathy and Graves' hyperthyroidism. CDR3 regions of TCR beta were amplified from RNA transcripts. In the first round, RT-PCR was carried out with HTBI primers, and a multiplex PCR formed the second round. MiXCR, applied by TCRdb to the multiplex PCR reads, yields one record per CDR3 protein. The table shows a few hundred thousand distinct CDR3 sequences, with around 20% occurring only once. Sequenced: peripheral blood. Receptors originate from a woman aged 18 to 35 with Graves' ophthalmopathy.

The genes are TRBV6-5 and TRBJ2-5; D is unresolved. The CDR3 runs 14 residues. Germline V CDR1 and CDR2: MNHEY, SVGAGI. Trimming shortened V by 2 bases and J by 5 bases, and 12 bases separated the two germline ends. CDR3 nucleotides: TGTGCCAGCAGTTACAGGGCGGTTGACGAGACCCAGTACTTC. Translating gives CASSYRAVDETQYF.

This clonotype has ten or more counts. The CDR3 sequence is CASSLGLRGTQYF. For the CDR3, the DNA is TGTGCCAGCAGCTTAGGGTTAAGGGGGACCCAGTACTTC. The rearrangement joins TRBV7-2 to TRBJ2-5; possibly TRBD1 for D (5 bases). The length of the CDR3 is 13 residues. V dropped 1 base and J dropped 7 bases, with 10 bases sitting between them. Germline CDR1 SGHTA, CDR2 FQGNSA.

This clonotype was detected many times. The chain is built from TRBV7-3 and TRBJ1-1; D call uncertain. V lost 5 bases and J lost 1, with 14 bases in between. CDR1 and CDR2 from the germline V gene are SGHTA and FQGTGA. The CDR3 spans 15 residues. CDR3 sequence (DNA): TGTGCCAGCAGCCGAGGGCCTCCCCCGAACACTGAAGCTTTCTTT. It is translated as CASSRGPPPNTEAFF.

Many counts were recorded for this clonotype. The V gene is TRBV7-2, the J gene TRBJ2-7, with 8 bases that match TRBD1. V lost 5 bases, J lost 5 bases, and 8 bases stayed unmatched. Germline CDR1 SGHTA, CDR2 FQGNSA. CDR3 length: 14 residues. The CDR3 sequence is CASSPRQGANEQYF. For the CDR3, the DNA is TGTGCCAGCAGCCCTCGCCAGGGGGCCAACGAGCAGTACTTC.

This clonotype was detected ten times or more. The genes are TRBV30 and TRBJ2-2, with D possibly matching TRBD1 (6 bases). Per the germline V gene, CDR1 is GTSNPN and CDR2 is SVGIG (reference sequence). V lost 1 base, J lost 3 bases, and 18 bases lay in between. The CDR3 sequence is 17 residues long. CDR3 nucleotides: TGTGCCTGGAGTGATATTTCGACCTCAGGGGACACCGGGGAGCTGTTTTTT. Its protein is CAWSDISTSGDTGELFF.

This clonotype was seen at least ten times. V and J are TRBV27 and TRBJ2-2; possibly TRBD1 or TRBD2 for D (5 bases each). Germline loops: CDR1 MNHEY, CDR2 SMNVEV (reference sequence). V gave up 4 bases and J gave up 4 bases, with 10 bases separating them. The CDR3 totals 14 residues. DNA for the CDR3: TGTGCCAGCAGTTGGGACCGTGGCACCGGGGAGCTGTTTTTT. Residues: CASSWDRGTGELFF.

At least ten counts were recorded for this clonotype. The genes are TRBV4-3 and TRBJ2-2, with unresolved D. Germline loops: CDR1 LGHNA, CDR2 YSLEER. The CDR3 totals 13 residues. V was cut by 1 base and J by 4 bases, with 4 bases left in between. CDR3 amino acids: CASSQVATGELFF. The CDR3 DNA reads TGCGCCAGCAGCCAAGTCGCCACCGGGGAGCTGTTTTTT.

This chain joins TRBV20-1 and TRBJ2-5; TRBD2 matches at 8 bases. The CDR3 runs 13 residues. V was pared by 6 bases and J by 2 bases, with 5 bases of the junction left unmatched. Germline CDR1 reads DFQATT; CDR2 reads SNEGSKA (reference sequence). The CDR3 reads CSAVAGLQETQYF. The CDR3 coding sequence is TGCAGTGCCGTAGCGGGACTACAAGAGACCCAGTACTTC.

This clonotype was observed many times. The genes are TRBV13 and TRBJ1-1, with D maybe TRBD1 (5 bases). CDR1 and CDR2 from the germline V gene are PRHDT and FYEKMQ (reference sequence). This CDR3 has 14 amino acids. V lost 4 bases, J lost 6 bases, and 15 bases lay in between. The CDR3 reads CASSWGGEVPEAFF. The CDR3 DNA reads as TGTGCCAGCAGCTGGGGGGGGGAGGTTCCTGAAGCTTTCTTT.

In this sample, this clonotype turned up many times. This chain joins TRBV6-6 and TRBJ2-5, with 9 bases that match TRBD2. CDR1 and CDR2 from the germline V gene are MNHNY and SVGAGI (reference sequence). This CDR3 comprises 16 residues. The V gene end was trimmed by 6 bases and the J gene end by 5 bases; junction bases not matched to a gene: 13. The CDR3 DNA is TGTGCCAGCAGACAACCGGGACTAGCAAGTCGTGAGACCCAGTACTTC. Translated, it gives CASRQPGLASRETQYF.

In its sample, this clonotype was seen many times. V and J are TRBV6-5 and TRBJ1-1; no firm D call. The CDR3 has 15 amino acids. The V gene lost 6 bases and the J gene lost 0 bases, with 14 bases spanning the gap. Germline lookup yields CDR1 MNHEY and CDR2 SVGAGI. Here the CDR3 reads CASRPPRTMNTEAFF. The CDR3 nucleotides are TGTGCCAGCAGGCCTCCTAGGACGATGAACACTGAAGCTTTCTTT.

The table lists this clonotype with many counts. This chain connects TRBV11-1 to TRBJ2-5, with D possibly being TRBD2 (5 bases). Germline assignment: CDR1 SGHAT and CDR2 FQDESV (reference sequence). The V gene lost 6 bases and the J gene lost 7 bases, with 15 bases spanning the gap. This CDR3 comprises 13 residues. CDR3 protein: CASRRGSSATQYF. CDR3 DNA sequence: TGTGCCAGCAGGCGAGGGTCGTCGGCGACCCAGTACTTC.

This clonotype was detected ten times or more. The chain joins TRBV5-1 to TRBJ2-7; 11 positions match TRBD1. Trimming at V came to 0 bases and at J to 8 bases, leaving 4 bases not matched to a gene. CDR3 length equals 14 residues. Germline V lookup: CDR1 SGHRS, CDR2 YFSETQ. The DNA of the CDR3 is TGCGCCAGCAGCTTGGTCCGGACAGGGGGCAAGCAGTACTTC. It encodes CASSLVRTGGKQYF. Full variable domain (missing parts from reference TRBV5-1 and TRBJ2-7): KAGVTQTPRYLIKTRGQQVTLSCSPISGHRSVSWYQQTPGQGLQFLFEYFSETQRNKGNFPGRFSGRQFSNSRSEMNVSTLELGDSALYLCASSLVRTGGKQYFGPGTRLTVT.

CDR3 sequence reads: CASSLNLGDGETQYF. CDR3 bases: TGTGCCAGCAGCTTGAATTTAGGGGATGGAGAGACCCAGTACTTC. The V gene is TRBV7-2, the J gene TRBJ2-5; D might be TRBD1 (5 bases). CDR3 length: 15 amino acids. V was pared by 3 bases and J by 4 bases, with 15 bases between. Germline V gene sequence: CDR1 SGHTA, CDR2 FQGNSA.

The table lists this clonotype with many counts. This rearrangement joins TRBV7-8 to TRBJ1-1, with TRBD1 matching over 7 bases. V lost 2 bases to trimming and J lost 1 base; unmatched junction nucleotides: 1. Germline loops: CDR1 SGHVS, CDR2 FQNEAQ. The CDR3 totals 14 residues. CDR3 loop: CASSLRQGNTEAFF. The CDR3 nucleotides are TGTGCCAGCAGCTTAAGACAGGGGAACACTGAAGCTTTCTTT.

This clonotype has at least ten counts. This chain joins TRBV6-2 or TRBV6-3 and TRBJ2-2; 7 bases agree with TRBD2. V trimming: 0 bases; J trimming: 5 bases; junction bases outside the gene matches: 3. Per the germline V gene, CDR1 is MNHEY and CDR2 is SVGEGT. The CDR3 runs 15 residues. The CDR3 DNA reads TGTGCCAGCAGTTACTCGGGACTACAGACCGGGGAGCTGTTTTTT. It specifies CASSYSGLQTGELFF.

In this sample, this clonotype turned up many times. This sequence joins TRBV7-3 and TRBJ2-7; D ambiguous. CDR1 is SGHTA and CDR2 is FQGTGA in the germline V gene. The V gene lost 5 bases and the J gene lost 0 bases, with 11 bases spanning the gap. The CDR3 length is 14 residues. The chain's CDR3 is CASSPRPGSYEQYF. CDR3 in DNA: TGTGCCAGCAGCCCAAGACCGGGCTCCTACGAGCAGTACTTC.

The chain links TRBV19 to TRBJ2-7, with a possible D match to TRBD1 (7 bases). CDR1 LNHDA and CDR2 SQIVND come from the germline V gene (reference sequence). This CDR3 contains 15 residues. Trimming took off 6 bases at V and 0 bases at J, with 15 bases between the two ends. The CDR3 loop reads CASSTAGGSSYEQYF. The CDR3 DNA follows: TGTGCCAGTAGCACTGCAGGGGGGAGCTCCTACGAGCAGTACTTC.

The chain joins TRBV7-6 to TRBJ1-1, with TRBD1 identical over 11 bases. The germline V gene has CDR1 SGHVS and CDR2 FNYEAQ. Trimming at V came to 4 bases and at J to 4 bases, leaving 5 bases not matched to a gene. CDR3 length: 15 residues. CDR3 nucleotides: TGTGCCAGCAGCTCCCTTGGACAGGGGGCCACTGAAGCTTTCTTT. Translating gives CASSSLGQGATEAFF.

For the CDR3, the DNA is TGTGCCAGCAGGCAAAACAGGGAGGCCGGGGAGCTGTTTTTT. Protein sequence: CASRQNREAGELFF. The chain links TRBV2 to TRBJ2-2; D possibly matches TRBD1 or TRBD2 (6 bases each). Trimming left V 6 bases short and J 6 bases short, with 14 bases between. Germline-derived CDR1 and CDR2 are SNHLY and FYNNEI. CDR3 length: 14 amino acids.